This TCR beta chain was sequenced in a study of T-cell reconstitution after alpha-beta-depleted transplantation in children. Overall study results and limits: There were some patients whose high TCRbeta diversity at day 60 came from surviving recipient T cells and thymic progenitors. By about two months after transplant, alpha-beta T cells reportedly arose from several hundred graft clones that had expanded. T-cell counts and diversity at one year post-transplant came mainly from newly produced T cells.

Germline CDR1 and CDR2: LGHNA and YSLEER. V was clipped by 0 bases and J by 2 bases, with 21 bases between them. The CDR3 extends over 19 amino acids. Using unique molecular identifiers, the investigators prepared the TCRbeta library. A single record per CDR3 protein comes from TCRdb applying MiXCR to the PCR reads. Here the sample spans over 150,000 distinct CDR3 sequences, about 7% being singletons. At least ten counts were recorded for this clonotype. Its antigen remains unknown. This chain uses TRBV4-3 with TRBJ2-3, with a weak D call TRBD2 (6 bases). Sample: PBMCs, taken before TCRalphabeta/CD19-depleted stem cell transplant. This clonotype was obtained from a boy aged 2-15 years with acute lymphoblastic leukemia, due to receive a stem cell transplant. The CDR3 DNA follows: TGCGCCAGCAGCCAAGATGGCGGGATAGTCGCGGGGACCACAGATACGCAGTATTTT. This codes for CASSQDGGIVAGTTDTQYF.